The rows below give T cell receptor beta chains drawn from one sample of a study of shared clonotypes between healthy human individuals. The table came from immunoSEQ multiplex PCR; TCRdb's copy has only in-frame clones and leaves some out. The sample has hundreds of thousands of clones; around 80% are singletons. The source material was PBMCs. The receptors stem from a woman in her forties in good health. Some clones in this sample may be carry-over from other donors' samples. CDR3s include the opening cysteine and the closing phenylalanine or tryptophan. A D gene is named only where the DNA matches it firmly. The size of a clone is reported for some rows only, either as once, few or many, or as a class for expanded clones.

CDR3 protein,CDR3 DNA,clone size,J gene,D gene,V gene
CASSLTPGHGETQYF,TGTGCCAGCAGCTTAACGCCGGGACACGGAGAGACCCAGTACTTC,.,TRBJ2-5,.,TRBV7-8
CASSQIKNTGELFF,TGCGCCAGCAGCCAAATTAAAAACACCGGGGAGCTGTTTTTT,.,TRBJ2-2,.,TRBV4-3
CASSERSRTSGANVLTF,TGTGCCAGCAGTGAGCGCAGTAGAACCTCTGGGGCCAACGTCCTGACTTTC,.,TRBJ2-6,.,TRBV2
CASSPLGRGKTEAFF,TGCGCCAGCAGCCCCCTAGGACGAGGAAAAACTGAAGCTTTCTTT,.,TRBJ1-1,.,TRBV4-1
CASSPTSGETQYF,TGTGCCAGCTCACCGACTAGCGGCGAGACCCAGTACTTC,few,TRBJ2-5,TRBD2,TRBV18
CASSLPVRSYEQYF,TGTGCCAGCAGCTTACCCGTTAGGTCCTACGAGCAGTACTTC,.,TRBJ2-7,.,TRBV7-9
CASRRTGEKLFF,TGTGCCAGCAGGCGAACCGGTGAAAAACTGTTTTTT,.,TRBJ1-4,.,TRBV28
CASGLQGNTEAFF,TGTGCTAGTGGTTTGCAGGGGAACACTGAAGCTTTCTTT,.,TRBJ1-1,.,TRBV12-5
CASSTGTSTDTQYF,TGTGCCAGCAGTACCGGGACCAGCACAGATACGCAGTATTTT,once,TRBJ2-3,.,TRBV6-5
CASSDGGQSYTDTQYF,TGTGCCAGCAGTGACGGGGGACAGAGCTACACAGATACGCAGTATTTT,.,TRBJ2-3,.,TRBV2
CASSQDLGTSGVLPYEQYF,TGTGCCAGCAGCCAAGATCTCGGGACTAGCGGGGTCCTACCCTACGAGCAGTACTTC,.,TRBJ2-7,TRBD2,TRBV4-2
CASSSGTSLDTQYF,TGTGCCAGCAGTTCCGGGACTAGCTTGGATACGCAGTATTTT,once,TRBJ2-3,TRBD2,TRBV28
CAWNDRNNSPLHF,TGTGCCTGGAATGACAGAAATAATTCACCCCTCCACTTT,many,TRBJ1-6,.,TRBV30
CASSSRGQVKTEAFF,TGTGCCAGCAGCTCAAGGGGACAGGTCAAAACTGAAGCTTTCTTT,.,TRBJ1-1,TRBD1,TRBV7-8
CASSPTPGAGDNYGYTF,TGTGCCAGCAGCCCCACGCCTGGGGCAGGGGACAACTATGGCTACACCTTC,.,TRBJ1-2,.,TRBV7-3
CASSTGRRLAYEQYF,TGTGCCAGCAGCACCGGGAGACGCCTTGCCTACGAGCAGTACTTC,.,TRBJ2-7,.,TRBV5-5
CATSRGGEGRGDEQFF,TGTGCCACCAGCAGAGGAGGCGAGGGTAGGGGCGATGAGCAGTTCTTC,.,TRBJ2-1,.,TRBV15
CSVRPGRYNEQFF,TGCAGCGTTCGACCAGGACGCTACAATGAGCAGTTCTTC,.,TRBJ2-1,.,TRBV29-1
CASRGAGGTDTQYF,TGTGCCAGCCGGGGAGCGGGTGGCACAGATACGCAGTATTTT,.,TRBJ2-3,.,TRBV6-1
CASSPREQMNTEAFF,TGTGCCAGCTCACCACGTGAACAGATGAACACTGAAGCTTTCTTT,once,TRBJ1-1,.,TRBV18
CASSSAWTMNTEAFF,TGTGCCAGCAGCTCTGCCTGGACCATGAACACTGAAGCTTTCTTT,.,TRBJ1-1,.,TRBV28
CASSSSRGVQTQYF,TGTGCCAGCAGCTCATCCAGGGGAGTGCAGACCCAGTACTTC,few,TRBJ2-5,.,TRBV5-6
CASTSRAEQGGKLFF,TGTGCCAGCACCTCCCGTGCCGAGCAGGGAGGAAAACTGTTTTTT,.,TRBJ1-4,.,TRBV28
CASRVQGLGLAGVSEQYF,TGTGCAAGTCGCGTACAAGGACTGGGACTAGCGGGAGTCTCAGAGCAGTACTTC,few,TRBJ2-7,.,TRBV12-2
CSVTTSGYLSGANVLTF,TGCAGCGTTACTACGAGCGGGTACCTCTCTGGGGCCAACGTCCTGACTTTC,.,TRBJ2-6,.,TRBV29-1
CASSVQGAEQFF,TGTGCCAGCAGCGTTCAGGGGGCTGAGCAGTTCTTC,.,TRBJ2-1,TRBD1,TRBV9
CASSLGGGADGYTF,TGTGCCAGCAGCTTGGGCGGGGGTGCAGATGGCTACACCTTC,.,TRBJ1-2,.,TRBV5-4
CASGPANTEAFF,TGTGCCAGTGGCCCGGCGAACACTGAAGCTTTCTTT,.,TRBJ1-1,.,TRBV13
CALGPRRGTNEQFF,TGTGCTCTCGGGCCCCGTCGGGGAACCAATGAGCAGTTCTTC,.,TRBJ2-1,.,TRBV30
CASSPWGLEKETQYF,TGTGCCAGCAGCCCCTGGGGGCTAGAAAAAGAGACCCAGTACTTC,.,TRBJ2-5,.,TRBV7-2
CASSLRGTDYNEQFF,TGCGCCAGCAGCTTGAGGGGGACGGACTACAATGAGCAGTTCTTC,.,TRBJ2-1,.,TRBV5-1
CSVRGDNNQPQHF,TGCAGCGTCCGAGGGGACAACAATCAGCCCCAGCATTTT,.,TRBJ1-5,.,TRBV29-1
CASSPPPGEKNTIYF,TGTGCCAGCTCACCACCCCCGGGGGAAAAAAACACCATATATTTT,.,TRBJ1-3,.,TRBV18
CASSTHIQGPAEAFF,TGTGCCAGTAGTACTCATATTCAGGGACCCGCTGAAGCTTTCTTT,.,TRBJ1-1,.,TRBV19
CASSLGRDGEQFF,TGTGCCAGCAGCTTAGGCAGGGATGGGGAGCAGTTCTTC,few,TRBJ2-1,.,TRBV7-8
CASSARGQGLTLSGNTIYF,TGTGCCAGCAGCGCGAGGGGACAGGGCCTCACCCTCTCTGGAAACACCATATATTTT,.,TRBJ1-3,TRBD1,TRBV7-9
CASSLESGAFYEQYF,TGTGCCAGCAGCTTAGAGTCAGGGGCATTCTACGAGCAGTACTTC,.,TRBJ2-7,.,TRBV7-8
CASSSTGLVVQETQYF,TGTGCCAGCAGCTCCACCGGACTAGTTGTTCAAGAGACCCAGTACTTC,.,TRBJ2-5,TRBD2,TRBV7-9
CASSLDRGDTAFF,TGTGCCAGCAGCTTAGATCGGGGGGATACGGCTTTCTTT,.,TRBJ1-1,.,TRBV11-2
CASSTDGVVTGELFF,TGTGCCAGCAGTACAGATGGAGTGGTCACCGGGGAGCTGTTTTTT,.,TRBJ2-2,.,TRBV27
CASSTDRTNTEAFF,TGTGCCAGCAGCACCGACAGGACGAACACTGAAGCTTTCTTT,.,TRBJ1-1,.,TRBV7-9
CASSLISSGAIFSYNEQFF,TGTGCCAGCAGTTTAATTTCGAGCGGAGCCATATTCTCCTACAATGAGCAGTTCTTC,.,TRBJ2-1,.,TRBV27
CASSMGGAEQYF,TGTGCCAGCAGCATGGGTGGGGCCGAGCAGTACTTC,.,TRBJ2-7,.,TRBV5-5
CASSLEGGAVYEQYF,TGTGCCAGCAGCTTAGAGGGAGGGGCGGTTTACGAGCAGTACTTC,.,TRBJ2-7,TRBD2,TRBV7-8
CASSFEASGELFF,TGTGCCAGCAGCTTCGAAGCGAGCGGGGAGCTGTTTTTT,.,TRBJ2-2,.,TRBV11-3
CASSSPSGTYEQYF,TGTGCCAGCAGTTCTCCTAGCGGGACCTACGAGCAGTACTTC,.,TRBJ2-7,TRBD2,TRBV28
CASSPTHAIGYTF,TGTGCCAGCAGTCCCACCCACGCGATTGGCTACACCTTC,few,TRBJ1-2,.,TRBV27
CASSMGGRGNTGELFF,TGTGCCAGTAGTATGGGCGGGAGGGGTAACACCGGGGAGCTGTTTTTT,.,TRBJ2-2,TRBD2,TRBV19
CASSLGGYSYEQYF,TGTGCCAGCAGTTTAGGCGGATACTCCTACGAGCAGTACTTC,.,TRBJ2-7,.,TRBV28